Shown below are 29 T cell receptor beta chains from a single sample sequenced in a study of blood T cells in healthy people across ages. It was with a sample-barcoded 5' primer and a J-beta primer mix that a second PCR of roughly 7 to 12 cycles was run. One entry per CDR3 protein results from TCRdb running MiXCR on the 5' RACE reads. The sample records about 1.8 million distinct CDR3 sequences, around half being singletons. What was sequenced was blood. The receptors shown here come from a middle-aged woman in good health.

V and J are TRBV29-1 and TRBJ1-2; D not certain. The V gene's germline CDR1 is SQVTM and CDR2 ANQGSEA. The V gene lost 3 bases and the J gene lost 4 bases, with 9 bases spanning the gap. The CDR3 loop spans 12 amino acids. The CDR3 is CSVDRNLYGYTF. The CDR3 DNA is TGCAGCGTTGACAGAAACCTCTATGGCTACACCTTC.

V is TRBV9 and J is TRBJ2-1, with TRBD1 identical over 9 bases. Germline assignment: CDR1 SGDLS and CDR2 YYNGEE. The CDR3 length is 14 residues. With 6 bases clipped from V and 4 bases from J, the junction kept 5 bases outside the gene matches. The CDR3 region is CASNRDRDYNEQFF. The CDR3, as DNA: TGTGCCAGCAATAGGGACAGGGATTACAATGAGCAGTTCTTC.

Only a few counts were recorded for this clonotype. The chain combines TRBV27 with TRBJ2-5; TRBD2 agrees at 9 bases. Trimming took 3 bases from V and 6 from J; bases not matched to a gene: 14. Germline lookup yields CDR1 MNHEY and CDR2 SMNVEV (reference sequence). The CDR3 is 17 amino acids. The CDR3 coding sequence is TGTGCCAGCAGTTTCTTGGCTAGCGGGGCCTCCGGTCAGACCCAGTACTTC. As protein: CASSFLASGASGQTQYF.

The sample holds a few counts of this clonotype. The chain carries TRBV12-3 or TRBV12-4 and TRBJ1-2, with 10 bases that match TRBD1. The CDR3 contains 13 residues. V lost 4 bases to trimming and J lost 8 bases; unmatched junction nucleotides: 4. The chain's CDR3 is CASSWGTGDGYTF. The CDR3 coding sequence is TGTGCCAGCAGTTGGGGGACAGGGGACGGCTACACCTTC.

This clonotype was picked up a small number of times. In DNA form, the CDR3 reads TGTGCCAGCAGCGTAGGGAGCGGAGATACGCAGTATTTT. It is translated as CASSVGSGDTQYF. The chain uses TRBV9 and TRBJ2-3, with D perhaps matching TRBD2 (5 bases). V dropped 0 bases and J dropped 5 bases, with 7 bases sitting between them. Germline-derived CDR1 and CDR2 are SGDLS and YYNGEE. This CDR3 has 13 residues. Complete variable domain (other parts from reference TRBV9 and TRBJ2-3): DSGVTQTPKHLITATGQRVTLRCSPRSGDLSVYWYQQSLDQGLQFLIQYYNGEERAKGNILERFSAQQFPDLHSELNLSSLELGDSALYFCASSVGSGDTQYFGPGTRLTVL.

V and J are TRBV28 and TRBJ2-3, with D uncertain. V was cut by 5 bases and J by 4 bases, with 13 bases left in between. Germline loops: CDR1 MDHEN, CDR2 SYDVKM. The CDR3 has 14 amino acids. In DNA, the CDR3 is TGTGCCAGCAGTCGACCCGAATGGCCAGATACGCAGTATTTT. Residues: CASSRPEWPDTQYF.

As concerns this clonotype: One end of the junction is discordant with germline, which a read error may explain. The chain uses TRBV12-3 or TRBV12-4 and TRBJ2-3; 8 positions agree with TRBD1. This CDR3 spans 15 amino acids. The CDR3 DNA reads as TGTGCCAGCAGCACCGACAGGGGATTGACAGAGACGCAGTATTTT. It encodes CASSTDRGLTETQYF.

DNA of the CDR3: TGTGCCAGCAGCGTAGATATCGGGTCGACCTACAATGAGCAGTTCTTC. This gives the protein CASSVDIGSTYNEQFF. The rearrangement joins TRBV9 to TRBJ2-1; D unclear. V lost 0 bases to trimming and J lost 2 bases, with 12 bases between them. The CDR3 contains 16 residues. Germline assignment: CDR1 SGDLS and CDR2 YYNGEE.

V gene TRBV28 combines with J gene TRBJ2-5; perhaps TRBD1 as D (5 bases). The CDR3 consists of 11 residues. Looked up from germline, CDR1 is MDHEN and CDR2 is SYDVKM. V lost 7 bases, J lost 7 bases, and 10 bases lay in between. The CDR3 DNA sequence: TGTGCCAGCAAAGACAGAGTGACCCAGTACTTC. As protein: CASKDRVTQYF.

V is TRBV9 and J is TRBJ2-1, with TRBD2 as a possible D gene (6 bases). Germline assignment: CDR1 SGDLS and CDR2 YYNGEE. This CDR3 spans 17 amino acids. The V gene lost 3 bases and the J gene lost 0 bases, with 16 bases spanning the gap. CDR3 region: CASSAPGLTSSYNEQFF. In nucleotides, the CDR3 is TGTGCCAGCAGCGCCCCGGGACTCACGAGCTCCTACAATGAGCAGTTCTTC.

This rearrangement joins TRBV29-1 to TRBJ2-7; 12 bases align to TRBD2. This CDR3 contains 17 residues. Per germline, CDR1 SQVTM and CDR2 ANQGSEA. The V gene end was trimmed by 3 bases and the J gene end by 10 bases; junction bases not matched to a gene: 19. CDR3 loop: CSVDRRASGGASRAQYF. CDR3 coding DNA: TGCAGCGTTGATAGGCGGGCTAGCGGGGGGGCCAGTCGGGCCCAGTACTTC.

Only a few counts were recorded for this clonotype. The CDR3 nucleotides read TGCGCCAGCAGACCACCCGATGGACCGCAGTATTTT. Protein sequence: CASRPPDGPQYF. The chain carries TRBV5-1 and TRBJ2-3; D remains ambiguous. The CDR3 sequence is 12 residues long. Trimming took off 5 bases at V and 10 bases at J, with 14 bases between the two ends. CDR1 and CDR2 (germline): SGHRS, YFSETQ.

This clonotype was seen more than once but under ten times. The CDR3 bases are TGCAGCGTCTCCAGGGGGCCCTACGAGCAGTACTTC. It encodes CSVSRGPYEQYF. The chain is built from TRBV29-1 and TRBJ2-7; 8 bases align to TRBD1. Germline lookup yields CDR1 SQVTM and CDR2 ANQGSEA. CDR3 length: 12 residues. The J segment lost 2 bases and the V segment lost 6 bases, leaving 3 bases of the junction unmatched.

The rearrangement uses TRBV3-1 and TRBJ2-1, with D uncertain. This CDR3 is 15 amino acids long. V dropped 0 bases and J dropped 4 bases, with 10 bases sitting between them. CDR1 and CDR2 (germline): LGHDT, YNNKEL (reference sequence). CDR3 residues: CASSQDVWGYNEQFF. The CDR3 DNA sequence: TGTGCCAGCAGCCAAGACGTATGGGGTTACAATGAGCAGTTCTTC.

The chain carries TRBV20-1 and TRBJ2-7; D uncertain. V shed 1 base and J shed 2 bases, with 9 bases lying between them. Per germline, CDR1 DFQATT and CDR2 SNEGSKA (reference sequence). The CDR3 contains 13 residues. The CDR3 nucleotides read TGCAGTGCTAGAGTCCCGGTTACCTACGAGCAGTACTTC. It specifies CSARVPVTYEQYF.

The genes are TRBV27 and TRBJ2-3, with D perhaps matching TRBD2 (5 bases). The CDR3 sequence is 14 residues long. The V and J ends lost 5 bases and 1 base respectively, with 10 bases between them. CDR1 and CDR2 from the germline V gene are MNHEY and SMNVEV (reference sequence). The chain's CDR3 is CASSTGLGTDTQYF. CDR3 nucleotides: TGTGCCAGCAGTACCGGACTGGGCACAGATACGCAGTATTTT.

This chain connects TRBV2 to TRBJ2-3; D not certain. The germline V and J ends were trimmed by 4 bases and 0 bases, with 11 bases remaining between them. CDR1 and CDR2 (germline): SNHLY, FYNNEI. There are 15 residues in the CDR3. CDR3 nucleotide sequence: TGTGCCAGCAGTGTTATGGCGGCGAGCACAGATACGCAGTATTTT. Translated, it gives CASSVMAASTDTQYF.

The rearrangement joins TRBV20-1 to TRBJ2-5, with D possibly TRBD2 on 5 matching bases. The V end was cut by 0 bases, the J end by 5 bases, with 10 bases between. Germline V lookup: CDR1 DFQATT, CDR2 SNEGSKA (reference sequence). The CDR3 runs 13 residues. This CDR3 reads CSARDTSSETQYF. Here the CDR3 DNA reads TGCAGTGCTAGAGATACTAGTTCGGAGACCCAGTACTTC.

This clonotype was seen a handful of times. The V and J genes are TRBV12-5 and TRBJ2-1, with 10 bases fitting TRBD1. The CDR3 is made up of 15 amino acids. Trimming cost V 1 base and J 3 bases; bases outside gene matches: 0. Looked up from germline, CDR1 is LGHNT and CDR2 is FRNRAP. The CDR3, as DNA: TGTGCTAGTGGTTTGGGGGACAGGGGCTACAATGAGCAGTTCTTC. Its protein product is CASGLGDRGYNEQFF.

The CDR3, as DNA: TGTGCCAGCAGCCAAGAAAGGGGAATTGGGACCAGGATTGGGCCCTATGGCTACACCTTC. It encodes CASSQERGIGTRIGPYGYTF. The chain links TRBV3-1 to TRBJ1-2, with TRBD1 as a possible D gene (5 bases). CDR1 and CDR2 (germline): LGHDT, YNNKEL (reference sequence). The CDR3 length is 20 residues. The V gene lost 0 bases and the J gene lost 4 bases, with 27 bases spanning the gap.

The chain carries TRBV20-1 and TRBJ1-5; D remains unclear. Looked up from germline, CDR1 is DFQATT and CDR2 is SNEGSKA (reference sequence). V was trimmed by 5 bases and J by 9 bases, leaving 17 bases between them. The CDR3 totals 13 residues. The CDR3 region is CSARPTAAAPQHF. CDR3 DNA sequence: TGCAGTGCTCGCCCGACGGCTGCAGCGCCCCAGCATTTT.

The V and J genes are TRBV4-2 and TRBJ2-5, with D possibly matching TRBD2 (6 bases). The germline V gene encodes CDR1 LGHNA and CDR2 YNFKEQ. The CDR3 is 17 amino acids. V dropped 0 bases and J dropped 2 bases, with 16 bases sitting between them. CDR3 sequence: CASSQDVRAGPQETQYF. CDR3 sequence (DNA): TGTGCCAGCAGCCAAGATGTAAGGGCGGGGCCGCAAGAGACCCAGTACTTC.

The J gene is TRBJ2-1, the V gene TRBV11-2, with 8 bases identical to TRBD1. The CDR3 runs to 15 residues. The J segment lost 8 bases and the V segment lost 6 bases, leaving 12 bases of the junction unmatched. Germline V gene data show CDR1 as SGHAT and CDR2 as FQNNGV. CDR3 coding DNA: TGTGCCAGCAGTTCTTTATCGGACAGGGCGTATGAGCAGTTCTTC. It yields the protein CASSSLSDRAYEQFF.

This clonotype has at least ten counts. The genes are TRBV7-2 and TRBJ1-2; D may be TRBD1 (6 bases). There are 17 residues in the CDR3. The V gene's germline CDR1 is SGHTA and CDR2 FQGNSA. V lost 1 base to trimming and J lost 8 bases, with 23 bases between them. CDR3 amino acids: CASSLVAGAIGSRGYTF. The CDR3 coding sequence is TGTGCCAGCAGCTTAGTGGCGGGGGCGATCGGGTCGCGGGGCTACACCTTC.

The V call is TRBV5-1, the J call TRBJ1-2; 7 nucleotides align to TRBD1. The germline V gene has CDR1 SGHRS and CDR2 YFSETQ. The ends lost 4 bases at V and 0 bases at J; junction bases unmatched: 15. The CDR3 is 18 amino acids. CDR3: CASSLLTTGLQANYGYTF. The CDR3 DNA sequence: TGCGCCAGCAGCCTCCTAACGACAGGGCTCCAAGCTAACTATGGCTACACCTTC. Filled out from reference TRBV5-1 and TRBJ1-2, the complete variable domain reads KAGVTQTPRYLIKTRGQQVTLSCSPISGHRSVSWYQQTPGQGLQFLFEYFSETQRNKGNFPGRFSGRQFSNSRSEMNVSTLELGDSALYLCASSLLTTGLQANYGYTFGSGTRLTVV.

The J gene is TRBJ2-5, the V gene TRBV11-1; D remains ambiguous. This CDR3 is built from 13 residues. The germline gives CDR1 SGHAT, CDR2 FQDESV (reference sequence). Trimming left V 7 bases short and J 0 bases short, with 9 bases between. In DNA, the CDR3 is TGTGCCAGCATGGGCCTTGACCAAGAGACCCAGTACTTC. As protein: CASMGLDQETQYF. The full variable domain, with the rest looked up from reference TRBV11-1 and TRBJ2-5, is EAEVAQSPRYKITEKSQAVAFWCDPISGHATLYWYRQILGQGPELLVQFQDESVVDDSQLPKDRFSAERLKGVDSTLKIQPAELGDSAMYLCASMGLDQETQYFGPGTRLLVL.

To note about this clonotype: Sequence at one end of the junction differs from germline and may be a read error. The J gene is TRBJ1-6, the V gene TRBV6-6; D not certain. CDR1 MNHNY and CDR2 SVGAGI come from the germline V gene (reference sequence). This CDR3 spans 14 amino acids. Written as DNA, the CDR3 is TGTGCCAGCTGGAGGAGCTCCTATGATTCACCCCTCCACTTT. Translating it yields CASWRSSYDSPLHF.

The CDR3 DNA follows: TGTGCCAGCAGCATCTGGGACAGCGGCGGGGAGACCCAGTACTTC. Its protein is CASSIWDSGGETQYF. The chain combines TRBV9 with TRBJ2-5; the match to TRBD1 covers 7 bases. This CDR3 spans 15 amino acids. Trimming at V came to 4 bases and at J to 5 bases, leaving 11 bases not matched to a gene. Germline V gene data show CDR1 as SGDLS and CDR2 as YYNGEE.

The V and J genes are TRBV4-1 and TRBJ2-3, with 8 bases that match TRBD2. Trimming at V came to 11 bases and at J to 5 bases, leaving 9 bases not matched to a gene. CDR3 length: 13 residues. Germline V gene sequence: CDR1 MGHRA, CDR2 YSYEKL. The CDR3, as DNA: TGCGCCTGCCGGCGGGGGGCGGGAGATACGCAGTATTTT. The encoded protein is CACRRGAGDTQYF.